This entry concerns a single T cell receptor (beta chain). This record belongs to a study of blood T cell repertoires in COVID-19. About the research overall: T cells, B-cell-depleted T cells, or PBMCs supplied cDNA or gDNA.

CDR3 size: 12 residues. Germline V gene lookup returns CDR1 SEHNR and CDR2 FQNEAQ (reference sequence). Data came from immunoSEQ multiplex PCR; TCRdb stores just in-frame clones and leaves some out. The sample shows just under 85,000 clones, about 88% of them seen only once. This sequence was found in a man at least 80 years old with active or convalescent COVID-19. The chain carries TRBV7-9 and TRBJ1-2; D gene unclear. The sample was peripheral blood. CDR3 nucleotides: TGTGCTCTATCAGGAGGCAACTATGGCTACACCTTC. Translated: CALSGGNYGYTF.